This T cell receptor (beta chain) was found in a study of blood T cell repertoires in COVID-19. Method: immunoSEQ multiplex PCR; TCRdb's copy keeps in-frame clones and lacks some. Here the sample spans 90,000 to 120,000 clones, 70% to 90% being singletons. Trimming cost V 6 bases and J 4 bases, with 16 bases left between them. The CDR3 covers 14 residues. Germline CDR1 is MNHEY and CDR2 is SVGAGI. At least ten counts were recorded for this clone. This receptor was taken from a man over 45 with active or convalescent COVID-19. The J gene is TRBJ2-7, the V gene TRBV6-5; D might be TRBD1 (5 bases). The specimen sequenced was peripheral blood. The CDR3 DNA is TGTGCCAGCAGCTATCAGACGGACACTTACGAGCAGTACTTC. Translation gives CASSYQTDTYEQYF.